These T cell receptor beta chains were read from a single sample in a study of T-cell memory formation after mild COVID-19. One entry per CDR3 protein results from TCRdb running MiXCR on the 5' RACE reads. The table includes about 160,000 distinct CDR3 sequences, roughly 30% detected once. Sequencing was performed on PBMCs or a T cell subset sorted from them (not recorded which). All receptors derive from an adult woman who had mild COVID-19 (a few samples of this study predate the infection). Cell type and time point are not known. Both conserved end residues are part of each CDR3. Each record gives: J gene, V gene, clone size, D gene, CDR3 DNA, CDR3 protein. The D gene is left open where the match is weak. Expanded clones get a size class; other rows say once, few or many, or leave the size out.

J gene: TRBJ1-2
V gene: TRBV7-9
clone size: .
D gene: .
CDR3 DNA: TGTGCCAGCAGCTCAGTACCAGCCTTTCCACCGGGATCCCCACGCTATGGCTACACCTTC
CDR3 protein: CASSSVPAFPPGSPRYGYTF

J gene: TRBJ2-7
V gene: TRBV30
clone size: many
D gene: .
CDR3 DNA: TGTGCCTGCGGGATGGACAGACCCTACGAGCAGTACTTC
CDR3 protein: CACGMDRPYEQYF

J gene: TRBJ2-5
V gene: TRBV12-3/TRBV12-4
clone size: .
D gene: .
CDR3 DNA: TGTGCCAGCATGGGGATCCAAGAGACCCAGTACTTC
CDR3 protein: CASMGIQETQYF

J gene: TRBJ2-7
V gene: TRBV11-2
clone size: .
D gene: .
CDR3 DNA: TGTGCCAGCAGTCCAAAAATACCCGGGACGACTAGCTCCTACGAGCAGTACTTC
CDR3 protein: CASSPKIPGTTSSYEQYF

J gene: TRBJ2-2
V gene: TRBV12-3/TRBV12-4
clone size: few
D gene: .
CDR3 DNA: TGTGCCAGCAGTTTAGGATCCCCTGGGACCGGGGAGCTGTTTTTT
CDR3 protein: CASSLGSPGTGELFF

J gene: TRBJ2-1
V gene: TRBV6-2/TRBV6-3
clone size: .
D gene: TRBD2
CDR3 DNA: TGTGCCAGCAGAGACGGGGGGGGCTCCTACAATGAGCAGTTCTTC
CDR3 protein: CASRDGGGSYNEQFF

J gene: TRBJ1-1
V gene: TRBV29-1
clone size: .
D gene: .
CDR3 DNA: TGCAGCGTTGATCGTGCGGGGGGGACTGAAGCTTTCTTT
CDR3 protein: CSVDRAGGTEAFF

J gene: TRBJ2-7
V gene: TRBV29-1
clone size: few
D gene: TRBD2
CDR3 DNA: TGCAGCGTTGAGGCGGGAGGCAGATCCGAGCAGTACTTC
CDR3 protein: CSVEAGGRSEQYF

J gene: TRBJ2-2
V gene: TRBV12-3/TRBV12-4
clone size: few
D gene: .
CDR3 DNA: TGTGCCAGCAGATCACTAGACATCGGGGAGCTGTTTTTT
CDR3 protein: CASRSLDIGELFF

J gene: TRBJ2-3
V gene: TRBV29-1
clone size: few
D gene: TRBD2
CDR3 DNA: TGCAGCGTTGAACTCGGGAGGGCCGAGTCAGATACGCAGTATTTT
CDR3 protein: CSVELGRAESDTQYF

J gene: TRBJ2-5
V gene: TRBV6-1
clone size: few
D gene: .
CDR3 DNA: TGTGCCAGCAGAGAAGAGACCCAGTACTTC
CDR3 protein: CASREETQYF

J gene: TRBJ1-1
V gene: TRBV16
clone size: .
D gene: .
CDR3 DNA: TGTGCCAGCAGCCAAACGGACAGCCGTGAAGCTTTCTTT
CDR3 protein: CASSQTDSREAFF

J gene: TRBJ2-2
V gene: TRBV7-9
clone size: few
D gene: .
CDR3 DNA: TGTGCCAGCAGCTTAGCCTACGGGGAGCTGTTTTTT
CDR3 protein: CASSLAYGELFF

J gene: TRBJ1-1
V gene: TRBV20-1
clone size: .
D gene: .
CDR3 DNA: TGCAGTGCTAGGGTTGGGGGGAACACTGAAGCTTTCTTT
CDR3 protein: CSARVGGNTEAFF

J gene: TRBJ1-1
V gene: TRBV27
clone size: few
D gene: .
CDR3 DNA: TGTGCCAGCAGAAAAGGCGGTCTCTCGAACACTGAAGCTTTCTTT
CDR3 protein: CASRKGGLSNTEAFF

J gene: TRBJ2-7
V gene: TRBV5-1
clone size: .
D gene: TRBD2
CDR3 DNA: TGCGCCAGCAGCACGACTAGCGGGGCCTACGAGCAGTACTTC
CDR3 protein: CASSTTSGAYEQYF

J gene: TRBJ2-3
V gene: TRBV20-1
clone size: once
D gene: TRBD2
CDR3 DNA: TGCAGTGCTAGGGGGACTAGCGGCAGCCATACTAGCACAGATACGCAGTATTTT
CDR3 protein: CSARGTSGSHTSTDTQYF

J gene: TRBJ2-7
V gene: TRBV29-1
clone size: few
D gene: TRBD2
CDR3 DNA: TGCAGCGTTGAATTCGGTAGCGGGTCCTACGAGCAGTACTTC
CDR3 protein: CSVEFGSGSYEQYF

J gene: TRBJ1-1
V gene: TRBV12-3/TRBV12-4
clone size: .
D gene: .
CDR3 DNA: TGTGCCAGCAGTCCTGGGTTAGGGGGGGGCACTGAAGCTTTCTTT
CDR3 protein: CASSPGLGGGTEAFF

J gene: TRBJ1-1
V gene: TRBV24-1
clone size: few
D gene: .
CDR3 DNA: TGTGCCACCAGTGATTCGGGGGGAGGGGACACTGAAGCTTTCTTT
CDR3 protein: CATSDSGGGDTEAFF

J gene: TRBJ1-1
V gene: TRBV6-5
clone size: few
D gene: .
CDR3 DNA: TGTGCCAGCACCTTGGGGAGGGGCGACACTGAAGCTTTCTTT
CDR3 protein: CASTLGRGDTEAFF

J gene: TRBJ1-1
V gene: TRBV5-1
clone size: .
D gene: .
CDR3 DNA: TGCGCCAGCAACCCCCGGGACGGAGGGAAAGCTTTCTTT
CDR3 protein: CASNPRDGGKAFF

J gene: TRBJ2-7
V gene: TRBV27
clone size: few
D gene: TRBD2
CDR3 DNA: TGTGCCAGCAGTAAAGAGCGGGGGGCTCTCCCCTACGAGCAGTACTTC
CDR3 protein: CASSKERGALPYEQYF